This T cell receptor beta chain was obtained from a study of CD8 T cells in Susac syndrome. The V gene end was trimmed by 0 bases and the J gene end by 5 bases; junction bases not matched to a gene: 10. The CDR3 is 18 residues long. Germline values: CDR1 MGHRA, CDR2 YSYEKL. Roughly 0.45 to 1 ug RNA was reverse transcribed with random hexamers. Amplification of TCR beta CDR3 used immunoSEQ multiplex PCR across 54 Vbeta and 13 Jbeta. MiXCR, run by TCRdb on the immunoSEQ multiplex PCR reads, gives a single entry per CDR3 protein. The repertoire holds more than 75,000 distinct CDR3 sequences, with 85% to 95% as singletons. Negative isolation was used for CD8+ and CD4+ T cells and FACS enrichment for TEMRA cells. This clonotype was picked up one time.

Sequencing was done on a sample of CD8+ T cells from PBMCs. The chain has TRBV4-1 and TRBJ2-1, with 10 bases that match TRBD2. The clonotype comes from a human donor in good health. The CDR3 nucleotides read TGCGCCAGCAGCCAAGAAGCGGGGGGGCTAGCGGCCAACAATGAGCAGTTCTTC. It specifies CASSQEAGGLAANNEQFF.